The 3 T cell receptor beta chains listed next were all sequenced from one sample in a study of blood T cell repertoires in COVID-19 (dated by TCRdb to the early 2020s). The library was generated by the immunoSEQ multiplex PCR assay. The table was pulled from immuneACCESS by TCRdb, which kept in-frame rearrangements only. Such tables lose some clones; where checked, under half of the loss comes from unresolved V genes, and the rest has no known cause. The sample table contains a few hundred thousand clones; only one count was recorded for around 90% of them. The top ten hold more than 7% of the sample. Material for sequencing was PBMCs or T cells enriched from blood (not recorded which). Source of these receptors: a man aged 25-45 years in a cohort exposed to, infected with or recovered from COVID-19 (not recorded which).

The chain joins TRBV14 to TRBJ2-7; tentative D call: TRBD2 (6 bases). This CDR3 spans 18 amino acids. Trimming removed 0 bases from V and 2 bases from J, with 20 bases in between. Germline values: CDR1 SGHDN, CDR2 FVKESK. This chain's CDR3 is CASSQDPSERSPPYEQYF. CDR3 DNA: TGTGCCAGCAGCCAAGATCCTAGCGAAAGGAGCCCCCCCTACGAGCAGTACTTC.

V is TRBV4-1 and J is TRBJ2-1; D ambiguous. The V gene lost 1 base and the J gene lost 5 bases, with 3 bases spanning the gap. Germline values: CDR1 MGHRA, CDR2 YSYEKL. The CDR3 has 12 amino acids. CDR3 protein: CASSQVNNEQFF. The CDR3 nucleotides are TGCGCCAGCAGCCAAGTTAACAATGAGCAGTTCTTC.

The CDR3 DNA follows: TGTGCCAGCAGCACCTACAGGGGAAAAGACACTGAAGCTTTCTTT. It translates to CASSTYRGKDTEAFF. The chain recombines TRBV5-4 with TRBJ1-1; 7 bases line up with TRBD1. V trimming: 4 bases; J trimming: 3 bases; junction bases outside the gene matches: 9. CDR1 is SGHNT, CDR2 YYREEE, per germline (reference sequence). The CDR3 length is 15 residues.